This T cell receptor beta chain was documented in a study of blood T cell repertoires in COVID-19. CDR1 is SEHNR and CDR2 is FQNEAQ in the germline V gene (reference sequence). J gave up 3 bases and V 4 bases, and 3 bases lay outside the gene matches. CDR3 length: 15 residues. Assay used: immunoSEQ multiplex PCR; TCRdb lists only in-frame clones, some missing. The data contain about 200,000 clones, around four fifths of them singletons. Specimen: peripheral blood. The source of this sequence is a woman between 65 and 79 years old with COVID-19, enrolled during active disease. V gene TRBV7-9 combines with J gene TRBJ2-2, with TRBD1 identical over 9 bases. CDR3 in amino acids: CASSYRGQDTGELFF. The CDR3 nucleotides read TGTGCCAGCAGCTACAGGGGGCAGGACACCGGGGAGCTGTTTTTT. Drawing the rest from reference TRBV7-9 and TRBJ2-2, the complete variable domain is DTGVSQNPRHKITKRGQNVTFRCDPISEHNRLYWYRQTLGQGPEFLTYFQNEAQLEKSRLLSDRFSAERPKGSFSTLEIQRTEQGDSAMYLCASSYRGQDTGELFFGEGSRLTVL.